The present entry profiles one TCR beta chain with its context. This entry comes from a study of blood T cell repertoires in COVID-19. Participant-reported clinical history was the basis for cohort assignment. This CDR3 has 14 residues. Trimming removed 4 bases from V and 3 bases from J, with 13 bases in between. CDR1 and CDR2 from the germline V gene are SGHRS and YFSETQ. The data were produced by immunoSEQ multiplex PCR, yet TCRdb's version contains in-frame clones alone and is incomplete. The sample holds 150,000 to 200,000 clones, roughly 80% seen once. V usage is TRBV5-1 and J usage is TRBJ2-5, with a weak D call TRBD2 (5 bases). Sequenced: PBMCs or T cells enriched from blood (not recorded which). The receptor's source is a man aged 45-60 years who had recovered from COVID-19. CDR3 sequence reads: CASSPIDGKETQYF. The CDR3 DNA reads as TGCGCCAGCAGCCCAATTGACGGGAAAGAGACCCAGTACTTC.